This T cell receptor (beta chain) was profiled in a study of OX40 agonist ivuxolimab in advanced cancers. Whole-study context: Ivuxolimab was delivered to patients intravenously every 2 weeks at doses spanning 0.01 to 10 mg/kg. The study's findings and limits: Researchers report that CD8+ T cells had, on average, more expanded clones than CD4+.

The table came from immunoSEQ multiplex PCR; TCRdb's copy has only in-frame clones and leaves some out. The repertoire holds about 56,000 clones, 80% to 90% seen once, with around 9.9% in the top ten. The V and J ends lost 0 bases and 7 bases respectively, with 8 bases between them. Germline V CDR1 and CDR2: SGHDT, YYEEEE. The CDR3 runs 13 residues. About this clone: Its antigen is as yet unknown.

The rearrangement links TRBV5-6 to TRBJ1-5; D gene ambiguous. The receptor comes from an adult with an advanced solid tumor such as melanoma, head and neck, liver or kidney cancer. Sample: CD4+ or CD8+ T cells sorted from blood, taken in a trial of the OX40 agonist ivuxolimab. The chain's CDR3 is CASSLDGSQPQHF. The CDR3 nucleotides are TGTGCCAGCAGCTTGGACGGTAGCCAGCCCCAGCATTTT.